This TCR beta chain was found in a study of OX40 agonist ivuxolimab in advanced cancers. About the study: The eligibility criteria allowed prior anti-PD-1, anti-PD-L1 or anti-CTLA-4 therapy, and roughly 39% had some.

General observations from the study: Determination of antigen specificity was not performed for the expanded peripheral T cells. More expanded clones were found, on average, in CD8+ than in CD4+ T cells.

Only in-frame clones appear in the TCRdb table, and some are missing; sequencing was by immunoSEQ multiplex PCR. The sample carries 50,000 or so clones, roughly 85% recorded once. Anyone with autoimmune disease history or systemic immunosuppression was excluded. As regards this clone: Its antigen remains unidentified.

The length of the CDR3 is 14 residues. Germline V gene sequence: CDR1 LNHNV, CDR2 YYDKDF (reference sequence). Trimming cost V 4 bases and J 3 bases, with 12 bases left between them. The sample was CD4+ or CD8+ T cells sorted from blood, taken in a trial of the OX40 agonist ivuxolimab. The chain links TRBV15 to TRBJ1-2; the D is unclear. This clonotype was sampled from an adult with an advanced solid tumor such as melanoma, head and neck, liver or kidney cancer. Here the CDR3 reads CATSNTGGDYGYTF. CDR3 nucleotides: TGTGCCACCAGCAACACGGGTGGGGACTATGGCTACACCTTC.